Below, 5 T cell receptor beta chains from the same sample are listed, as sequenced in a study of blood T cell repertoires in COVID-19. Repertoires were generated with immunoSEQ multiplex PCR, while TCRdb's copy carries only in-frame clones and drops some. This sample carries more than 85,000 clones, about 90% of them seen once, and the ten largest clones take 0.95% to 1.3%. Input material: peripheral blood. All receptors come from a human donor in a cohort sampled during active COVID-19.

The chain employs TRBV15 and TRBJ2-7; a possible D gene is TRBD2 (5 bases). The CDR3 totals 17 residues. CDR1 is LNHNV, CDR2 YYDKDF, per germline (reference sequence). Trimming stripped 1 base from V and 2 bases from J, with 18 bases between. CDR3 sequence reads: CATSRVVGAEPTYEQYF. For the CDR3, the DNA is TGTGCCACCAGCAGAGTCGTTGGAGCGGAACCAACCTACGAGCAGTACTTC.

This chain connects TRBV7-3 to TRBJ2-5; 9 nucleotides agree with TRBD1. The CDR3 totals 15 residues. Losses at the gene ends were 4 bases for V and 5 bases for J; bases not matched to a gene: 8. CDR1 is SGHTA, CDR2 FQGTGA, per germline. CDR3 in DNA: TGTGCCAGCAGCTCCGGGACAGGGACGGGGGAGACCCAGTACTTC. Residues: CASSSGTGTGETQYF.

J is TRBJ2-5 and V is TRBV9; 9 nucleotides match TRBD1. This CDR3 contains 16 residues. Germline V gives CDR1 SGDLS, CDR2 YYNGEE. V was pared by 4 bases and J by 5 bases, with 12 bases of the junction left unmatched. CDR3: CASSPRGTGNVETQYF. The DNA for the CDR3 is TGTGCCAGCAGCCCGAGGGGGACAGGGAATGTGGAGACCCAGTACTTC.

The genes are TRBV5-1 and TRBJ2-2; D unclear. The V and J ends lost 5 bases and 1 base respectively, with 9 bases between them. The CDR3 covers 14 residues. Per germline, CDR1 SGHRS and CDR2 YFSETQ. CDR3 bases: TGCGCCAGCAGGGGCTCAGGGAACACCGGGGAGCTGTTTTTT. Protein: CASRGSGNTGELFF.

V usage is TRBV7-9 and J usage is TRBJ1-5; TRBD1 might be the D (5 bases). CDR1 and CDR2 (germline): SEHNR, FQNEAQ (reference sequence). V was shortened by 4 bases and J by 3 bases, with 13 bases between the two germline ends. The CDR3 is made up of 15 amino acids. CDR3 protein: CASSSGTGFNQPQHF. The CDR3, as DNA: TGTGCCAGCAGCTCGGGGACTGGCTTCAATCAGCCCCAGCATTTT.